Following are 23 T cell receptor beta chains from one sample sequenced in a study of blood T cell repertoires in COVID-19. TCRdb keeps only in-frame clones here, not all; method: immunoSEQ multiplex PCR. The sample yields 130,000 or so clones, approximately 82% seen once. Sample: peripheral blood. These receptors came from a human donor in a cohort sampled during active COVID-19.

The CDR3 DNA follows: TGTGCCAGTAGACCGGGACAGGGGCTCGATAATTCACCCCTCCACTTT. This codes for CASRPGQGLDNSPLHF. The J gene is TRBJ1-6, the V gene TRBV19, with TRBD1 matching over 10 bases. This CDR3 has 16 amino acids. Trimming at V came to 6 bases and at J to 5 bases, leaving 7 bases not matched to a gene. CDR1 is LNHDA and CDR2 is SQIVND in the germline V gene (reference sequence).

DNA of the CDR3: TGTGCCACCAGCAGAGATTTGATAGGGAGCTCTGGAAACACCATATATTTT. Translating it yields CATSRDLIGSSGNTIYF. V is TRBV15 and J is TRBJ1-3; D unresolved. V lost 0 bases to trimming and J lost 0 bases, with 12 bases between them. Per germline, CDR1 LNHNV and CDR2 YYDKDF (reference sequence). The CDR3 runs to 17 residues. Full variable domain (rest looked up from reference TRBV15 and TRBJ1-3): DAMVIQNPRYQVTQFGKPVTLSCSQTLNHNVMYWYQQKSSQAPKLLFHYYDKDFNNEADTPDNFQSRRPNTSFCFLDIRSPGLGDTAMYLCATSRDLIGSSGNTIYFGEGSWLTVV.

The rearrangement uses TRBV18 and TRBJ2-7; D uncertain. The V end was cut by 2 bases, the J end by 7 bases, with 6 bases between. Looked up from germline, CDR1 is KGHSH and CDR2 is LQKENI. This CDR3 has 11 residues. CDR3 nucleotides: TGTGCCAGCTCACCAGGCCTGGAGCAGTACTTC. The encoded protein is CASSPGLEQYF.

The V gene is TRBV7-8, the J gene TRBJ2-1; 7 bases agree with TRBD1. The CDR3 extends over 15 amino acids. Trimming removed 5 bases from V and 0 bases from J; junction bases left unmatched: 4. Germline V CDR1 and CDR2: SGHVS, FQNEAQ. This CDR3 is CASSVDRASYNEQFF. DNA for the CDR3: TGTGCCAGCAGCGTCGACAGGGCCTCCTACAATGAGCAGTTCTTC. Looking up the rest from reference TRBV7-8 and TRBJ2-1 gives the full variable domain: GAGVSQSPRYKVAKRGQDVALRCDPISGHVSLFWYQQALGQGPEFLTYFQNEAQLDKSGLPSDRFFAERPEGSVSTLKIQRTQQEDSAVYLCASSVDRASYNEQFFGPGTRLTVL.

The V and J genes are TRBV19 and TRBJ2-6; the match to TRBD1 covers 11 bases. The CDR3 contains 16 residues. Germline-derived CDR1 and CDR2 are LNHDA and SQIVND (reference sequence). With 8 bases clipped from V and 1 base from J, the junction kept 4 bases outside the gene matches. For the CDR3, the DNA is TGTGCCAGTTGGACAGGGGGCAGTTCTGGGGCCAACGTCCTGACTTTC. It specifies CASWTGGSSGANVLTF.

The chain joins TRBV7-8 to TRBJ1-1; D perhaps matches TRBD1 (6 bases). Germline V gene data show CDR1 as SGHVS and CDR2 as FQNEAQ. The CDR3 runs to 14 residues. V was cut by 2 bases and J by 6 bases, with 13 bases left in between. The CDR3: CASSLRGGMAEAFF. DNA of the CDR3: TGTGCCAGCAGCTTAAGGGGGGGTATGGCTGAAGCTTTCTTT. The full variable domain, with the rest looked up from reference TRBV7-8 and TRBJ1-1, is GAGVSQSPRYKVAKRGQDVALRCDPISGHVSLFWYQQALGQGPEFLTYFQNEAQLDKSGLPSDRFFAERPEGSVSTLKIQRTQQEDSAVYLCASSLRGGMAEAFFGQGTRLTVV.

The chain links TRBV6-2 or TRBV6-3 to TRBJ2-5; no firm D call. V was pared by 2 bases and J by 1 base, with 8 bases between. The CDR3 consists of 14 residues. Germline-derived CDR1 and CDR2 are MNHEY and SVGEGT. CDR3 DNA sequence: TGTGCCAGCAGTTACATCGACTTCCAAGAGACCCAGTACTTC. It yields the protein CASSYIDFQETQYF.

The chain joins TRBV7-3 to TRBJ2-3, with D possibly TRBD2 on 5 matching bases. The CDR3 runs to 14 residues. Germline CDR1 reads SGHTA; CDR2 reads FQGTGA. The V end was cut by 3 bases, the J end by 4 bases, with 11 bases between. CDR3 in DNA: TGTGCCAGCAGCTTCCAACCTAGCTCAGATACGCAGTATTTT. This sequence encodes CASSFQPSSDTQYF.

The chain links TRBV19 to TRBJ2-1, with 8 bases that match TRBD2. Germline V gene lookup returns CDR1 LNHDA and CDR2 SQIVND (reference sequence). This CDR3 region has 11 residues. V lost 9 bases, J lost 13 bases, and 8 bases stayed unmatched. This CDR3 reads CASISGRVQFF. CDR3 bases: TGTGCCAGCATAAGCGGGAGAGTACAGTTCTTC.

V is TRBV18 and J is TRBJ2-1, with 12 nucleotides matching TRBD2. Germline trimming cut 4 bases from V and 10 bases from J; bases unmatched to any gene: 8. The CDR3 contains 15 residues. From germline, CDR1 is KGHSH and CDR2 LQKENI. The CDR3, as DNA: TGTGCCAGCTCACAGGCTAGCGGGAGGGCCGGGGAGCAGTTCTTC. It is translated as CASSQASGRAGEQFF.

This clone was found once. The gene calls are TRBV18 and TRBJ2-7; TRBD2 might be the D (5 bases). This CDR3 has 15 residues. V lost 3 bases and J 3 bases, leaving 15 bases between the germline ends. Germline lookup yields CDR1 KGHSH and CDR2 LQKENI. This chain's CDR3 is CASSPAGGPDYEQYF. CDR3 sequence (DNA): TGTGCCAGCTCACCCGCAGGAGGCCCTGACTACGAGCAGTACTTC. The full variable domain, rest sourced from reference TRBV18 and TRBJ2-7, is NAGVMQNPRHLVRRRGQEARLRCSPMKGHSHVYWYRQLPEEGLKFMVYLQKENIIDESGMPKERFSAEFPKEGPSILRIQQVVRGDSAAYFCASSPAGGPDYEQYFGPGTRLTVT.

This sequence joins TRBV6-1 and TRBJ2-7; 10 positions match TRBD2. J lost 2 bases, V lost 4 bases, and 8 bases had no gene match. The germline gives CDR1 MNHNS, CDR2 SASEGT. There are 16 residues in the CDR3. The CDR3 DNA reads as TGTGCCAGCAGTGGGTTTCTAGCGGGAGTACCCTACGAGCAGTACTTC. Translated: CASSGFLAGVPYEQYF.

This chain connects TRBV19 to TRBJ1-2; D unresolved. CDR1 is LNHDA and CDR2 is SQIVND in the germline V gene (reference sequence). Trimming pared 2 bases from V and 0 bases from J, leaving 10 bases between. The CDR3 spans 15 residues. The CDR3 nucleotides are TGTGCCAGTAGTATACGGGCGGACTCTAACTATGGCTACACCTTC. The encoded protein is CASSIRADSNYGYTF.

The V call is TRBV2, the J call TRBJ1-1; D is possibly TRBD1 (5 bases). V lost 5 bases and J 10 bases, leaving 14 bases between the germline ends. Germline V gives CDR1 SNHLY, CDR2 FYNNEI. The CDR3 extends over 12 amino acids. CDR3 sequence (DNA): TGTGCCAGCAGTAGACCGGGGGTGGCAGCTTTCTTT. As protein: CASSRPGVAAFF.

Only one count was recorded for this clone. The rearrangement uses TRBV4-1 and TRBJ1-1; TRBD1 matches 9 bases. Germline CDR1 reads MGHRA; CDR2 reads YSYEKL. Losses at the gene ends were 4 bases for V and 1 base for J; bases not matched to a gene: 4. This CDR3 contains 15 residues. The CDR3 protein is CASSRGQGPNTEAFF. For the CDR3, the DNA is TGCGCCAGCAGCCGGGGACAGGGACCGAACACTGAAGCTTTCTTT.

The chain recombines TRBV20-1 with TRBJ1-2; a weak D match, TRBD1 (6 bases). From germline, CDR1 is DFQATT and CDR2 SNEGSKA (reference sequence). Trimming stripped 3 bases from V and 4 bases from J, with 18 bases between. The CDR3 is 15 residues long. The CDR3 here is CSASSQTGPSYGYTF. For the CDR3, the DNA is TGCAGTGCTAGTTCCCAAACAGGGCCTAGCTATGGCTACACCTTC.

The rearrangement joins TRBV2 to TRBJ2-1; 11 nucleotides line up with TRBD1. Trimming took 5 bases from V and 4 from J; bases not matched to a gene: 7. This CDR3 spans 16 amino acids. Looked up from germline, CDR1 is SNHLY and CDR2 is FYNNEI. The CDR3 protein is CASSTSGTGGYNEQFF. The CDR3 DNA is TGTGCCAGCAGTACCTCCGGGACAGGGGGTTACAATGAGCAGTTCTTC.

This clone showed up just a few times. V gene TRBV6-5 combines with J gene TRBJ1-2; maybe TRBD1 (5 bases). The V gene lost 6 bases and the J gene lost 5 bases, with 16 bases spanning the gap. This CDR3 is built from 14 residues. Germline CDR1 MNHEY, CDR2 SVGAGI. The CDR3 is CASSADRFPYGYTF. CDR3 coding DNA: TGTGCCAGCAGCGCAGACAGATTCCCGTATGGCTACACCTTC.

This clone appeared a few times. The chain carries TRBV20-1 and TRBJ2-6, with 8 positions matching TRBD1. CDR3 length: 14 amino acids. CDR1 and CDR2 (germline): DFQATT, SNEGSKA (reference sequence). The junction had 8 bases not matched to a gene; V was cut back by 3 bases and J by 10 bases. The CDR3 loop is CSASSPGGWNVLTF. DNA of the CDR3: TGCAGTGCTAGTAGCCCAGGGGGCTGGAACGTCCTGACTTTC.

The chain recombines TRBV3-1 (or the pseudogene TRBV3-2) with TRBJ2-1, with 12 nucleotides matching TRBD2. CDR3 size: 18 residues. V dropped 1 base and J dropped 6; count of bases not matched to a gene: 10. CDR1 is LGHDT and CDR2 is YNNKEL in the germline V gene (reference sequence). The CDR3: CASSQVGRGLAGSNEQFF. CDR3 coding DNA: TGTGCCAGCAGCCAAGTGGGAAGGGGACTAGCGGGTAGCAATGAGCAGTTCTTC.

This rearrangement joins TRBV2 to TRBJ1-1, with D perhaps matching TRBD1 (5 bases). The CDR3 length is 13 residues. Trimming left V 2 bases short and J 5 bases short, with 9 bases between. Germline V lookup: CDR1 SNHLY, CDR2 FYNNEI. CDR3 sequence: CASSESRQTEAFF. The CDR3 coding sequence is TGTGCCAGCAGTGAATCCCGACAGACTGAAGCTTTCTTT.

This clone was picked up a small number of times. This chain connects TRBV7-6 to TRBJ2-7; TRBD2 matches 10 bases. Germline CDR1 and CDR2: SGHVS and FNYEAQ. V lost 5 bases and J lost 4; bases outside the gene matches: 8. The CDR3 is made up of 15 amino acids. The CDR3 protein is CASSLGASGSYEQYF. The CDR3 DNA is TGTGCCAGCAGCCTAGGGGCTAGCGGGAGTTACGAGCAGTACTTC.

This chain uses TRBV19 with TRBJ1-4, with 7 positions matching TRBD1. Trimming took 3 bases from V and 5 from J; bases not matched to a gene: 6. CDR1 and CDR2 (germline): LNHDA, SQIVND (reference sequence). This CDR3 has 15 amino acids. In nucleotides, the CDR3 is TGTGCCAGTAGTATTAAGAAGGGGGCGAATGAAAAACTGTTTTTT. This encodes CASSIKKGANEKLFF. Variable domain in full (rest from reference TRBV19 and TRBJ1-4): DGGITQSPKYLFRKEGQNVTLSCEQNLNHDAMYWYRQDPGQGLRLIYYSQIVNDFQKGDIAEGYSVSREKKESFPLTVTSAQKNPTAFYLCASSIKKGANEKLFFGSGTQLSVL.